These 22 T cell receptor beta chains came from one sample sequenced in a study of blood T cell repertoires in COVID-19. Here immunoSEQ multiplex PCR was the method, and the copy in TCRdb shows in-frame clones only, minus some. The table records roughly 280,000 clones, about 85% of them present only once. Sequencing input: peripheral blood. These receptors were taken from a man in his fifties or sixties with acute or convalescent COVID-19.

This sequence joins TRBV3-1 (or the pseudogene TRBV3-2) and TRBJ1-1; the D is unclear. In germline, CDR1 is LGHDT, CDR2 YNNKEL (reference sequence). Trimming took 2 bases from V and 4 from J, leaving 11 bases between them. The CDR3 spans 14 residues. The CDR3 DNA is TGTGCCAGCAGCCAATCGATCGGCGGCACTGAAGCTTTCTTT. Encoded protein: CASSQSIGGTEAFF.

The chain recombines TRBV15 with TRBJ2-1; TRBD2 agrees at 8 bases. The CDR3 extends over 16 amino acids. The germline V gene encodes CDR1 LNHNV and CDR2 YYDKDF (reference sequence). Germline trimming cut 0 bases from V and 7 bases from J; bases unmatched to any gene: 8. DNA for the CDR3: TGTGCCACCAGCAGAGATCAGCCGGGACTAGGAAATGAGCAGTTCTTC. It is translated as CATSRDQPGLGNEQFF.

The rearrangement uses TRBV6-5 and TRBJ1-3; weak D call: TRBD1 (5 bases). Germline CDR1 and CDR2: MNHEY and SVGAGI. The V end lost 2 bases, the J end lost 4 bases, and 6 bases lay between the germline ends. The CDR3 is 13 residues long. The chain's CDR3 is CASSYGAGNTIYF. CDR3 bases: TGTGCCAGCAGTTACGGGGCAGGAAACACCATATATTTT.

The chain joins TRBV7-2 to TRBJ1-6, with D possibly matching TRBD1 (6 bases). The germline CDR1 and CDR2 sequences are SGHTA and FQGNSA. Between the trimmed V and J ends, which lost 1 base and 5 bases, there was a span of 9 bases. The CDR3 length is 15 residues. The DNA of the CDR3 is TGTGCCAGCAGCTTAGGGACAGCAAATAATTCACCCCTCCACTTT. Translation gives CASSLGTANNSPLHF.

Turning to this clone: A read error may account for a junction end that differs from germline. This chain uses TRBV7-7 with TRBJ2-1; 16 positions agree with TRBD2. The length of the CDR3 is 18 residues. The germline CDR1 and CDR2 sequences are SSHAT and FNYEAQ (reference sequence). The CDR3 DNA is TGTGCTAGCAGCTTAGGGGGACTAGCGGGAGGGCGAAACAATGAGCAGTTCTTC. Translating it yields CASSLGGLAGGRNNEQFF.

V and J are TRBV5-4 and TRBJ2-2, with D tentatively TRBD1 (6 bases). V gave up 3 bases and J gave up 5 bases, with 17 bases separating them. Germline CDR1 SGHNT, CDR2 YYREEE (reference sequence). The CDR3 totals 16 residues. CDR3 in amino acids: CASSSGAQGWTGELFF. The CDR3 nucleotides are TGTGCCAGCAGCTCAGGGGCGCAGGGATGGACCGGGGAGCTGTTTTTT.

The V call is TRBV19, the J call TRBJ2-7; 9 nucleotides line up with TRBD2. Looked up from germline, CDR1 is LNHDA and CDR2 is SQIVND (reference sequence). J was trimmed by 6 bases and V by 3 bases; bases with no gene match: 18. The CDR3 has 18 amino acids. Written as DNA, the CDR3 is TGTGCCAGTAGTATGGGCATCGGCGGTGGCGGGAGGGCCTTCGAGCAGTACTTC. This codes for CASSMGIGGGGRAFEQYF.

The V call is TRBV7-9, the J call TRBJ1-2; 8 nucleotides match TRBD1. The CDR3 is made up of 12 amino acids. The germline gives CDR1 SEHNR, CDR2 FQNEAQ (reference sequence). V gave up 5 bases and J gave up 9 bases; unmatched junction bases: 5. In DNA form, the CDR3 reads TGTGCCAGCAGCGCAGGACAGGGAAGCTACACCTTC. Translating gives CASSAGQGSYTF.

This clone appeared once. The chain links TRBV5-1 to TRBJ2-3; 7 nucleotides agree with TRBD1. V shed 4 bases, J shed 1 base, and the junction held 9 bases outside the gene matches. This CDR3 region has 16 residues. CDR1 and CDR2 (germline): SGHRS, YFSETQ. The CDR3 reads CASSRSGGVGTDTQYF. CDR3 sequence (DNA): TGCGCCAGCAGCAGATCAGGGGGTGTGGGCACAGATACGCAGTATTTT.

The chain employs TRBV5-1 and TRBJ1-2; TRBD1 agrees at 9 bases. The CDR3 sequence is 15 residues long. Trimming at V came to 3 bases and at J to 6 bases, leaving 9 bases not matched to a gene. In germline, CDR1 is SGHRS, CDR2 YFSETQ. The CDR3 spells CASSSQTGGVNGYTF. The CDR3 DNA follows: TGCGCCAGCAGCTCCCAGACAGGGGGAGTCAATGGCTACACCTTC.

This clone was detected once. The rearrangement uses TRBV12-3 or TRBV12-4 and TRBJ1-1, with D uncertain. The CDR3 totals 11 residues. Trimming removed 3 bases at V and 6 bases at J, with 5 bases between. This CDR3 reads CASSFYSEAFF. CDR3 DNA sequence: TGTGCCAGCAGTTTTTATTCTGAAGCTTTCTTT.

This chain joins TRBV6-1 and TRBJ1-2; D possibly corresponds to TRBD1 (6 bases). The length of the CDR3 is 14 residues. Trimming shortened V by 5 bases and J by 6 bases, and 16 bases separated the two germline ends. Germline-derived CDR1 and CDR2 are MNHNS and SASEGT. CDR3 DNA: TGTGCCAGCAGTCCGACAGGACGCCTTAATGGCTACACCTTC. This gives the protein CASSPTGRLNGYTF.

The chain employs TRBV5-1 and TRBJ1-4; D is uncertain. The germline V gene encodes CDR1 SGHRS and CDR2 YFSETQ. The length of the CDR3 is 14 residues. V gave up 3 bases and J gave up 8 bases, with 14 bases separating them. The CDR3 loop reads CASSSPGQPEKLFF. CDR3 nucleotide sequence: TGCGCCAGCAGCTCACCAGGCCAGCCCGAAAAACTGTTTTTT. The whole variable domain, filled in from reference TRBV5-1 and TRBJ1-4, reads KAGVTQTPRYLIKTRGQQVTLSCSPISGHRSVSWYQQTPGQGLQFLFEYFSETQRNKGNFPGRFSGRQFSNSRSEMNVSTLELGDSALYLCASSSPGQPEKLFFGSGTQLSVL.

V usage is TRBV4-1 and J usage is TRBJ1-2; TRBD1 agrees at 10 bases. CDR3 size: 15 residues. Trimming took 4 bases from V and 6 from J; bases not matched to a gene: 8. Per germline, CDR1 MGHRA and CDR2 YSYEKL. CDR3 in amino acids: CASSRMTGGGHGYTF. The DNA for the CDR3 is TGCGCCAGCAGCCGTATGACAGGGGGCGGGCATGGCTACACCTTC.

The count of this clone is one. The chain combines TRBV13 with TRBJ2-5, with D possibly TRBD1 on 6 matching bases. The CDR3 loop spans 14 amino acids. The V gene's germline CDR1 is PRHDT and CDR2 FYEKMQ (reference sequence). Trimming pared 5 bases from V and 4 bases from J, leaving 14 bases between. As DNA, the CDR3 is TGTGCCAGCAGCAATCGTGGGGGCTTAGAGACCCAGTACTTC. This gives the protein CASSNRGGLETQYF.

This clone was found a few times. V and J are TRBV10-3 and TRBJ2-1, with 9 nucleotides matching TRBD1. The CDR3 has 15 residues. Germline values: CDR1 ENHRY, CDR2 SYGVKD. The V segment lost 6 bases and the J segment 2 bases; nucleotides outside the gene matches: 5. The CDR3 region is CAISPGQGPYNEQFF. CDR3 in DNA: TGTGCCATCAGCCCTGGACAGGGGCCCTACAATGAGCAGTTCTTC.

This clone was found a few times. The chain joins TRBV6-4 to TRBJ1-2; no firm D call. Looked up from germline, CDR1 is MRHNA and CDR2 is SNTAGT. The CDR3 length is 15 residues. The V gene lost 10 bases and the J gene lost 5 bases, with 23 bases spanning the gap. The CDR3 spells CATPPRCDQRYGYTF. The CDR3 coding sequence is TGTGCCACTCCCCCGAGGTGTGACCAAAGGTATGGCTACACCTTC.

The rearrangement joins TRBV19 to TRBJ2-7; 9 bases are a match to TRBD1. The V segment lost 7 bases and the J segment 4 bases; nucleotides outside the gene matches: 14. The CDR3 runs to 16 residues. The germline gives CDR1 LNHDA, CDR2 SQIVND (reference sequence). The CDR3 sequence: CASTPGQGVGGYEQYF. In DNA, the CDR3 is TGTGCCAGTACCCCGGGACAGGGCGTTGGGGGTTACGAGCAGTACTTC. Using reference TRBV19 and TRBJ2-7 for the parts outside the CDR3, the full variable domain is DGGITQSPKYLFRKEGQNVTLSCEQNLNHDAMYWYRQDPGQGLRLIYYSQIVNDFQKGDIAEGYSVSREKKESFPLTVTSAQKNPTAFYLCASTPGQGVGGYEQYFGPGTRLTVT.

The CDR3 coding sequence is TGTGCCAGCAGCGACTCCCGGGGAAATAATTCACCCCTCCACTTT. This sequence encodes CASSDSRGNNSPLHF. V is TRBV28 and J is TRBJ1-6; D unclear. With 6 bases removed from V and 5 bases from J, the gap between germline ends came to 14 bases. The CDR3 is 15 residues long. CDR1 is MDHEN, CDR2 SYDVKM, per germline.

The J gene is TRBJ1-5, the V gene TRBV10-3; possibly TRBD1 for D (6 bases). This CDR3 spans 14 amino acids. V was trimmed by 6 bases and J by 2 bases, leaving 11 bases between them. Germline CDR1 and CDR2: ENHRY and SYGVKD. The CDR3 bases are TGTGCCATCAGCGACAGGATGGGCAATCAGCCCCAGCATTTT. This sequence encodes CAISDRMGNQPQHF.

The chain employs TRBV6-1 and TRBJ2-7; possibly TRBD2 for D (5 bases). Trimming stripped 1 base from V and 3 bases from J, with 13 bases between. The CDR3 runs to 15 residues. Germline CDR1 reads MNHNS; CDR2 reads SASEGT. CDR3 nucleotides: TGTGCCAGCAGTGAAGACGGGAATTGGGACTACGAGCAGTACTTC. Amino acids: CASSEDGNWDYEQYF.

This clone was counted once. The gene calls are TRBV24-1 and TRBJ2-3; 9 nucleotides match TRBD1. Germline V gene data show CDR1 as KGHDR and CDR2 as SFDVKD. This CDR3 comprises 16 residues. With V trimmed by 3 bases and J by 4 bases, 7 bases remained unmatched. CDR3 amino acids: CATSDPPGQGPDTQYF. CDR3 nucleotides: TGTGCCACCAGTGATCCCCCGGGACAGGGCCCAGATACGCAGTATTTT.